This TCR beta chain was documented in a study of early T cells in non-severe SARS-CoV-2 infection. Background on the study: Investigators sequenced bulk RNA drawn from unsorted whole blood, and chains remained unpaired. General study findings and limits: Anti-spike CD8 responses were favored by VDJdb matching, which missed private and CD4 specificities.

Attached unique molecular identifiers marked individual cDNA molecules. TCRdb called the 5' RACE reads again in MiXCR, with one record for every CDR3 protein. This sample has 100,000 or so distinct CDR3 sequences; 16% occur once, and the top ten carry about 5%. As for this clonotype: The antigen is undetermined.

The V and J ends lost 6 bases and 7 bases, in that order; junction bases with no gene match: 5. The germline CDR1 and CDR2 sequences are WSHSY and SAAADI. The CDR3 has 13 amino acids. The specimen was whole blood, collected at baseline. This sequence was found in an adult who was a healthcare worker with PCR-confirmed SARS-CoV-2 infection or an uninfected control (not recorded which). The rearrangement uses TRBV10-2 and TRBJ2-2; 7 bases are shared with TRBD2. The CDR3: CASREGLVGELFF. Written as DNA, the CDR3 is TGCGCCAGCAGGGAAGGACTAGTCGGGGAGCTGTTTTTT.